A single sample gave rise to the 17 T cell receptor beta chains below, sequenced in a study of blood T cell repertoires in COVID-19. The table came from immunoSEQ multiplex PCR; TCRdb's copy has only in-frame clones and leaves some out. The repertoire includes approximately 18,000 clones, 93% of them detected once, and 5.7% sits in the top ten. The specimen sequenced was peripheral blood. These receptors all come from a human donor in a cohort sampled during active COVID-19.

The chain uses TRBV30 and TRBJ2-3; 9 bases are a match to TRBD1. The CDR3 covers 14 residues. The V segment lost 1 base and the J segment 3 bases; nucleotides outside the gene matches: 2. CDR1 is GTSNPN, CDR2 SVGIG, per germline (reference sequence). In nucleotides, the CDR3 is TGTGCCTGGAGTGACGGGACAGGGACAGATACGCAGTATTTT. Amino acids: CAWSDGTGTDTQYF.

The chain employs TRBV5-1 and TRBJ1-5; 7 bases are shared with TRBD1. The CDR3 extends over 15 amino acids. In germline, CDR1 is SGHRS, CDR2 YFSETQ. The ends lost 4 bases at V and 5 bases at J; junction bases unmatched: 9. CDR3: CASSVTTGTDQPQHF. CDR3 nucleotide sequence: TGCGCCAGCAGCGTGACGACAGGGACAGATCAGCCCCAGCATTTT.

The chain joins TRBV9 to TRBJ2-5, with TRBD1 identical over 9 bases. Germline CDR1 reads SGDLS; CDR2 reads YYNGEE. CDR3 length: 15 amino acids. V was clipped by 4 bases and J by 3 bases; unmatched bases: 7. CDR3 in DNA: TGTGCCAGCAGCCCGACCGGGACAGGGAAAGAGACCCAGTACTTC. Translated, it gives CASSPTGTGKETQYF. Full variable domain (outside the CDR3, taken from reference TRBV9 and TRBJ2-5): DSGVTQTPKHLITATGQRVTLRCSPRSGDLSVYWYQQSLDQGLQFLIQYYNGEERAKGNILERFSAQQFPDLHSELNLSSLELGDSALYFCASSPTGTGKETQYFGPGTRLLVL.

This chain connects TRBV15 to TRBJ2-2; D gene ambiguous. Trimming left V 0 bases short and J 1 base short, with 6 bases between. CDR3 length: 15 amino acids. Germline assignment: CDR1 LNHNV and CDR2 YYDKDF (reference sequence). CDR3 DNA: TGTGCCACCAGCAGAGATCGTTGGAACACCGGGGAGCTGTTTTTT. Its protein product is CATSRDRWNTGELFF.

The chain is built from TRBV6-5 and TRBJ1-2; 8 nucleotides align to TRBD1. This CDR3 spans 14 amino acids. Per the germline V gene, CDR1 is MNHEY and CDR2 is SVGAGI. The V gene end was trimmed by 6 bases and the J gene end by 8 bases; junction bases not matched to a gene: 11. Here the CDR3 reads CASRTGQGANGYTF. CDR3 coding DNA: TGTGCCAGCAGGACCGGACAGGGTGCGAACGGCTACACCTTC.

The chain couples TRBV10-3 to TRBJ2-1; possible D gene TRBD2, 6 bases. Between the trimmed V and J ends, which lost 0 bases and 7 bases, there was a span of 13 bases. Germline CDR1 reads ENHRY; CDR2 reads SYGVKD. The CDR3 has 15 residues. The CDR3 DNA reads as TGTGCCATCAGTGAGTCAGGAGGGACCACTAATGAGCAGTTCTTC. This translates into CAISESGGTTNEQFF.

The rearrangement joins TRBV7-9 to TRBJ1-2; D remains ambiguous. This CDR3 comprises 13 residues. The germline CDR1 and CDR2 sequences are SEHNR and FQNEAQ (reference sequence). V dropped 5 bases and J dropped 4 bases, with 11 bases sitting between them. The chain's CDR3 is CASSPGLIYGYTF. CDR3 in DNA: TGTGCCAGCAGCCCAGGACTGATCTATGGCTACACCTTC.

The chain recombines TRBV6-5 with TRBJ2-5, with TRBD1 matching over 7 bases. In germline, CDR1 is MNHEY, CDR2 SVGAGI. V lost 5 bases and J lost 3; bases outside the gene matches: 9. The CDR3 sequence is 15 residues long. This CDR3 reads CASSPAFDREETQYF. CDR3 bases: TGTGCCAGCAGTCCTGCTTTTGACAGGGAAGAGACCCAGTACTTC.

This clone was found a few times. This rearrangement joins TRBV29-1 to TRBJ1-2; a weak D match, TRBD1 (5 bases). This CDR3 is built from 15 residues. CDR1 is SQVTM and CDR2 is ANQGSEA in the germline V gene. Trimming removed 0 bases from V and 4 bases from J, with 15 bases in between. CDR3 sequence: CSVEERAGPPYGYTF. The CDR3 bases are TGCAGCGTTGAAGAAAGGGCAGGGCCTCCCTATGGCTACACCTTC. Together with reference TRBV29-1 and TRBJ1-2, the CDR3 gives the full variable domain: SAVISQKPSRDICQRGTSLTIQCQVDSQVTMMFWYRQQPGQSLTLIATANQGSEATYESGFVIDKFPISRPNLTFSTLTVSNMSPEDSSIYLCSVEERAGPPYGYTFGSGTRLTVV.

This clone has just one count. The chain has TRBV6-2 or TRBV6-3 and TRBJ1-4, with TRBD1 as a possible D gene (6 bases). The CDR3 is made up of 14 amino acids. V gave up 6 bases and J gave up 6 bases, with 14 bases separating them. CDR1 is MNHEY and CDR2 is SVGEGT in the germline V gene. DNA of the CDR3: TGTGCCAGCAGCTCCGGGACATGGGATGAAAAACTGTTTTTT. It yields the protein CASSSGTWDEKLFF.

The chain has TRBV4-3 and TRBJ1-4; D is unclear. The germline V gene has CDR1 LGHNA and CDR2 YSLEER. Trimming pared 0 bases from V and 6 bases from J, leaving 20 bases between. The CDR3 is 18 residues long. The CDR3 DNA reads as TGCGCCAGCAGCCAAGACCTCCCCCAGGAGGGCGATCATGAAAAACTGTTTTTT. This sequence encodes CASSQDLPQEGDHEKLFF.

This chain links TRBV9 with TRBJ2-1, with 9 bases identical to TRBD2. The CDR3 is 17 residues long. Germline assignment: CDR1 SGDLS and CDR2 YYNGEE. V lost 2 bases to trimming and J lost 7 bases; unmatched junction nucleotides: 13. CDR3 sequence: CASSVYKGRGGLNEQFF. In DNA form, the CDR3 reads TGTGCCAGCAGCGTTTATAAAGGGCGGGGGGGCTTGAATGAGCAGTTCTTC.

The chain is built from TRBV19 and TRBJ1-2; unclear D gene. CDR1 LNHDA and CDR2 SQIVND come from the germline V gene (reference sequence). The length of the CDR3 is 13 residues. V was cut by 5 bases and J by 5 bases, with 12 bases left in between. The CDR3 region is CASSLSREYGYTF. DNA of the CDR3: TGTGCCAGTAGTCTCTCAAGGGAGTATGGCTACACCTTC.

The chain uses TRBV7-2 and TRBJ2-7; TRBD1 matches at 8 bases. The CDR3 contains 14 residues. Germline trimming cut 5 bases from V and 2 bases from J; bases unmatched to any gene: 5. Germline assignment: CDR1 SGHTA and CDR2 FQGNSA. CDR3 bases: TGTGCCAGCAGCCCAGGACAGGGTGCCTACGAGCAGTACTTC. Protein sequence: CASSPGQGAYEQYF.

In its sample, this clone was seen once. V gene TRBV2 combines with J gene TRBJ2-1; 7 nucleotides align to TRBD1. The CDR3 runs 16 residues. The germline gives CDR1 SNHLY, CDR2 FYNNEI. V shed 6 bases and J 0 bases; nucleotides not matched to a gene: 8. The CDR3 here is CASSGQARRSYNEQFF. For the CDR3, the DNA is TGTGCCAGCAGCGGACAGGCCCGTCGCTCCTACAATGAGCAGTTCTTC.

This clone appeared a single time. The chain uses TRBV4-1 and TRBJ2-7; 9 bases fit TRBD1. This CDR3 has 17 residues. Trimming at V came to 1 base and at J to 2 bases, leaving 9 bases not matched to a gene. CDR1 MGHRA and CDR2 YSYEKL come from the germline V gene. CDR3 nucleotide sequence: TGCGCCAGCAGCCAAGGAACCGGGACAGGGAGTACCTACGAGCAGTACTTC. Translating gives CASSQGTGTGSTYEQYF.

CDR3 sequence (DNA): TGTGCCAGCAGCTTAACGCCAGGGATTTCACCCCTCCACTTT. Its protein product is CASSLTPGISPLHF. This chain connects TRBV7-2 to TRBJ1-6, with TRBD1 as a possible D gene (5 bases). This CDR3 contains 14 residues. Trimming pared 2 bases from V and 9 bases from J, leaving 11 bases between. The germline V gene encodes CDR1 SGHTA and CDR2 FQGNSA.